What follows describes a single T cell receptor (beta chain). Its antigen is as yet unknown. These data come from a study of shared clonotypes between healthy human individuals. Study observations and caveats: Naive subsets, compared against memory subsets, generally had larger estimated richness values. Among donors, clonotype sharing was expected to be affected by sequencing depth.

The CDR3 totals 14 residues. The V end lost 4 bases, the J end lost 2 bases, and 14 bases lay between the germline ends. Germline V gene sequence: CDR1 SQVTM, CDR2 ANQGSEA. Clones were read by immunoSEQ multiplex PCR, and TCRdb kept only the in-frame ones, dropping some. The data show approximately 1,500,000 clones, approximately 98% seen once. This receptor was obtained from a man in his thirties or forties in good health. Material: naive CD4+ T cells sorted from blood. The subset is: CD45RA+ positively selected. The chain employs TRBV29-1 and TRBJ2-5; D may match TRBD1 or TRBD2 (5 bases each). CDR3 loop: CSVGGKVLQETQYF. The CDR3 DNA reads TGCAGCGTTGGGGGGAAGGTCCTACAAGAGACCCAGTACTTC.